This T cell receptor beta chain was documented in a study of shared T cell receptors in the human thymus. Sequencing was performed with immunoSEQ multiplex PCR; in TCRdb, only in-frame clones are kept and a portion is missing. The repertoire consists of 640,000 or so clones, with over 75% occurring once and the leading ten covering approximately 0.0097%. CDR3 length equals 15 residues. In germline, CDR1 is SGHNT, CDR2 YENEEA. After removal of 5 bases from V and 7 bases from J, the junction contained 9 bases not matched to a gene. These data also featured in a second study, about human thymus T cells.

This TCR came from a boy under two years old with a congenital heart defect. This chain uses TRBV11-3 with TRBJ2-1; 9 bases line up with TRBD2. What was sequenced was thymocytes. The CDR3 sequence is CASSQGLAPGNEQFF. In DNA, the CDR3 is TGTGCCAGCAGCCAGGGACTAGCCCCCGGGAATGAGCAGTTCTTC.